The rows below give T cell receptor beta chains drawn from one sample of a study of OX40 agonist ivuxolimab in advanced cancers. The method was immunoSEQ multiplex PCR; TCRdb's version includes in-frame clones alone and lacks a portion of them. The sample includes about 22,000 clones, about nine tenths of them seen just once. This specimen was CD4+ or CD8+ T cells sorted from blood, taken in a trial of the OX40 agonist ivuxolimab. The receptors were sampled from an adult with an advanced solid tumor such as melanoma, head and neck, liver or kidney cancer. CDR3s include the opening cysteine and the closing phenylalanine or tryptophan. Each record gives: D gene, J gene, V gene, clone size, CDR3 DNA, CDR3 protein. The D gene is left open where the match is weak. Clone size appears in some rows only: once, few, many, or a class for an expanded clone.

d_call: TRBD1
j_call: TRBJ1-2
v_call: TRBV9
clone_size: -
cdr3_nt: TGTGCCAGCAATCTAGGGACAGGGAGGTCTGGCTACACCTTC
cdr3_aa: CASNLGTGRSGYTF

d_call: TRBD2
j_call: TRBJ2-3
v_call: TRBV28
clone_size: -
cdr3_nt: TGTGCCAGCAGTTTTAACCCCGGACTAGCGGGAGGGTACACAGATACGCAGTATTTT
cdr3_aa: CASSFNPGLAGGYTDTQYF

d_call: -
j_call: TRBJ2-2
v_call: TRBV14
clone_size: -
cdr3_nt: TGTGCCAGCAGCCAAGACCGAAGATCGCGCCGGGGATATACCGGGGAGCTGTTTTTT
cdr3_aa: CASSQDRRSRRGYTGELFF

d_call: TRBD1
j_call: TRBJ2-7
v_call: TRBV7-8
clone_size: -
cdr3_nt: TGTGCCAGCAGCGGCTGGGACAGGGCTTACGAGCAGTACTTC
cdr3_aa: CASSGWDRAYEQYF

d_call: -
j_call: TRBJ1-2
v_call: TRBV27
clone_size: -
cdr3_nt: TGTGCCAGCAGTTTGGTGGGACCCCCCTATGGCTACACCTTC
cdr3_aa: CASSLVGPPYGYTF

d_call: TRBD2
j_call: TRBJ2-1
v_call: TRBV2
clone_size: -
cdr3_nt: TGTGCCAGCAGCGTTAGAGGACTAGCATCCTACAATGAGCAGTTCTTC
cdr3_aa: CASSVRGLASYNEQFF

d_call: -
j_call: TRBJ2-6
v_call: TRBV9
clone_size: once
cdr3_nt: TGTGCCAGCCTCACTGGGGCCAACGTCCTGACTTTC
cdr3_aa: CASLTGANVLTF

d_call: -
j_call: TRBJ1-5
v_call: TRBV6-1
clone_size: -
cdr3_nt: TGTGCCAGCACTTCAAGGGGGTACTTGGGGCAGCCCCAGCATTTT
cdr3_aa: CASTSRGYLGQPQHF

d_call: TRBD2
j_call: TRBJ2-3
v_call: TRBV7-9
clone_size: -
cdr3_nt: TGTGCCAGCAGCCCACCTCCTCTAGCGGGAGAGACAGATACGCAGTATTTT
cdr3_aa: CASSPPPLAGETDTQYF

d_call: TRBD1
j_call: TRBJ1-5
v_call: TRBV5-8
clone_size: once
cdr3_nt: TGTGCCAGCAGCATCACAGGGGATAGCAATCAGCCCCAGCATTTT
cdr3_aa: CASSITGDSNQPQHF

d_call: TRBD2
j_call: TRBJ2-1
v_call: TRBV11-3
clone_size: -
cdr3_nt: TGTGCCAGCAGCGGCCGGGGGGGGGAACGGTACAATGAGCAGTTCTTC
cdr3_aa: CASSGRGGERYNEQFF

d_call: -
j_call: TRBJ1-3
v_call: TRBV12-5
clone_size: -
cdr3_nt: TGTGCTAGTGGTTTGGTACCGGACAGAGCTGGAAACACCATATATTTT
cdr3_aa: CASGLVPDRAGNTIYF

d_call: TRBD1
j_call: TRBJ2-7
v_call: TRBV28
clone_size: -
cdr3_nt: TGTGCCAGCAGTTCCCCGACAGGGGGCGACGAGCAGTACTTC
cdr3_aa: CASSSPTGGDEQYF

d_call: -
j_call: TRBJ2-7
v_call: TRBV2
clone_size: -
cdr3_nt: TGTGCCAGCACAAGGACCTCGTCCACCTACGAGCAGTACTTC
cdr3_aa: CASTRTSSTYEQYF

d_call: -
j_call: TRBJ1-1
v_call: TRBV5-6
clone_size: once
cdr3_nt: TGTGCCAGCAGCTTGGGCGCGGGAGCGAACACTGAAGCTTTCTTT
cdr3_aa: CASSLGAGANTEAFF

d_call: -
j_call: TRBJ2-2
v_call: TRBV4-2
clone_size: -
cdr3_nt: TGTGCCAGCAGCCAAAAGGGAATCCCGAACACCGGGGAGCTGTTTTTT
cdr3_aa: CASSQKGIPNTGELFF

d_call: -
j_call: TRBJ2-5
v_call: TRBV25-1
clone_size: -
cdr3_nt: TGTGCCAGCACGGCAGGCGCCCTTCAAGAGACCCAGTACTTC
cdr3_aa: CASTAGALQETQYF

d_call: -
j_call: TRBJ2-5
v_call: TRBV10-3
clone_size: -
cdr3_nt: TGTGCCATCACCGATGGAAGGGAGACCCAGTACTTC
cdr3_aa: CAITDGRETQYF

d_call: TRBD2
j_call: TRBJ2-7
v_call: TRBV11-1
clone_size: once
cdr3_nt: TGTGCCAGCAGCTTAAGACTAGCGGGAGGCAAAAGCTCCTACGAGCAGTACTTC
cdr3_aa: CASSLRLAGGKSSYEQYF

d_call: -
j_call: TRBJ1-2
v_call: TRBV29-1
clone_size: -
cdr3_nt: TGCAGCTCCGTTAGTACGGGTTTCGGCTACACCTTC
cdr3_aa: CSSVSTGFGYTF

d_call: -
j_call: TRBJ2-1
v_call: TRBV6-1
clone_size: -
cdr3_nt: TGTGCCAGCAGGAGCCGCTCAAGCTCCTACAATGAGCAGTTCTTC
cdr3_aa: CASRSRSSSYNEQFF

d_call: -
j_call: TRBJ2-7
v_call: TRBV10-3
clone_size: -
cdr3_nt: TGTGCCGTCGGACAGAATTACGAGCAGTACTTC
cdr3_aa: CAVGQNYEQYF

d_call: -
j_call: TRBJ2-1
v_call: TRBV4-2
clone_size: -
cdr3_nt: TGTGCCAGCAGCCAAGATCCCTCCGCCGGCAACTCCTACAATGAGCAGTTCTTC
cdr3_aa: CASSQDPSAGNSYNEQFF

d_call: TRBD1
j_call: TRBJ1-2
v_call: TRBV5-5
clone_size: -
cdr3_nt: TGTGCCAGCAGCTGGACAGGGGAATATGGCTACACCTTC
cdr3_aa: CASSWTGEYGYTF

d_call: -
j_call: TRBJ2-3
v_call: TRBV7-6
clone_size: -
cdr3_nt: TGTGCCAGCAGCTTAGGCGACAGTCCCTACACAGATACGCAGTATTTT
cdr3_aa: CASSLGDSPYTDTQYF

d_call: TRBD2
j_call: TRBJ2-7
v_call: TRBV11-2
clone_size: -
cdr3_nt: TGTGCCAGCAGCTTAGGTTCGGGAGGGGCCTACGAGCAGTACTTC
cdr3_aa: CASSLGSGGAYEQYF

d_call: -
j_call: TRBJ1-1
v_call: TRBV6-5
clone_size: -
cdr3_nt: TGTGCCAGCAGACTACAGATGAACACTGAAGCTTTCTTT
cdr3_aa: CASRLQMNTEAFF

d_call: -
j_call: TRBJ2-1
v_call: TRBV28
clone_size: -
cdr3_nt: TGTGCCAGCAGTTTTTTAGCGGAGGTTAACAATGAGCAGTTCTTC
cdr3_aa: CASSFLAEVNNEQFF

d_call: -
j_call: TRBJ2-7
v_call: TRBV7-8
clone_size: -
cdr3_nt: TGTGCCAGCAGCTTAGGAGGGATCTACGAGCAGTACTTC
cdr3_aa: CASSLGGIYEQYF

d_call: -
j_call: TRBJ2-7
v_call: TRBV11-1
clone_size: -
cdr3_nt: TGTGCCAGCAGCCCCCGTCCCGGTTGGGCCGCACTTAGCTACGAGCAGTACTTC
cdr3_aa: CASSPRPGWAALSYEQYF

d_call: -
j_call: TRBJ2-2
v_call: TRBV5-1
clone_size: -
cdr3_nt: TGCGCCAGCAGTACGAGGATTATTGGGGAGCTGTTTTTT
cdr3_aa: CASSTRIIGELFF

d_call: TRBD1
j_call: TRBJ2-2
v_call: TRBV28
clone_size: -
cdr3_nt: TGTGCCAGCAGGAGGGGGCTCACCGGGGAGCTGTTTTTT
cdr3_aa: CASRRGLTGELFF

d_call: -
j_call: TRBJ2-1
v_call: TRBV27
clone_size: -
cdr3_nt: TGTGCCAGCAGTTTCCGTTACCTAGCAGACTCCTACAATGAGCAGTTCTTC
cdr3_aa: CASSFRYLADSYNEQFF

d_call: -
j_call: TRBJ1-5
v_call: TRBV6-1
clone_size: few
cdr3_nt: TGTGCCAGCAGTGGGGGGGGTCCCCTGAGAAGCAATCAGCCCCAGCATTTT
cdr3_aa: CASSGGGPLRSNQPQHF

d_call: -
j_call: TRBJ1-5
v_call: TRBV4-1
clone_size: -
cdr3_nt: TGCGCCAGCAGCCAAGTCGGTAGCAATCAGCCCCAGCATTTT
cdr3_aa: CASSQVGSNQPQHF

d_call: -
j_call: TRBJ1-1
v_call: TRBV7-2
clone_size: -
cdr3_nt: TGTGCCAGCAGCGTCAGGGGCGGAGGGTACACTGAAGCTTTCTTT
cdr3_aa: CASSVRGGGYTEAFF

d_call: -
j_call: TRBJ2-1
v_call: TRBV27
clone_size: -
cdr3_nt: TGTGCCAGCAGTTTATCTTCTCTCAATGAGCAGTTCTTC
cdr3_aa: CASSLSSLNEQFF

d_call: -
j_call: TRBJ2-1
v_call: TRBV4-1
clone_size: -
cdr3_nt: TGCGCCAGCAGCCAAGGAACTTTTATCGGCAATGAGCAGTTCTTC
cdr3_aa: CASSQGTFIGNEQFF

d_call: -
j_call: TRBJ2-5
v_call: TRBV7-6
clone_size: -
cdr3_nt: TGTGCCAGCAGCTTATCAGGGGGGCTAGAGACCCAGTACTTC
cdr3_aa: CASSLSGGLETQYF

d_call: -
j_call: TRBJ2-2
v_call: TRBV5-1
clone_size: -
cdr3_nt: TGCGCCAGCAGGCCCCGAGGACAGCTAACCGGGGAGCTGTTTTTT
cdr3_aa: CASRPRGQLTGELFF

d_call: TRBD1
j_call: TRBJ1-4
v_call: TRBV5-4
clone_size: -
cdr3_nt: TGTGCCAGCAGCTTGGGAACAGGGGAAGATGAAAAACTGTTTTTT
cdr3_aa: CASSLGTGEDEKLFF

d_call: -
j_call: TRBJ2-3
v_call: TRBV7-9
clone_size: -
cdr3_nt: TGTGCCAGCAGCACCTTAGGGGGGCTCTCCACAGATACGCAGTATTTT
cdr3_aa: CASSTLGGLSTDTQYF

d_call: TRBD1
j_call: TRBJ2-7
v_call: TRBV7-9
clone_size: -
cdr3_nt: TGTGCCAGCAGCACGACAGGGGGCAGGGTTTACGAGCAGTACTTC
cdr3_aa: CASSTTGGRVYEQYF